This T cell receptor (beta chain) stems from a study of T cells after yellow fever vaccination. Findings and limits, study-wide: Most clones from primary vaccination were detected again post-booster (roughly 96% CD4, 88% CD8).

The germline V gene encodes CDR1 LNHDA and CDR2 SQIVND (reference sequence). Unmatched junction bases numbered 7, after V lost 5 bases and J lost 3 bases. The CDR3 spans 14 residues. Comment on this clonotype: What it binds is unknown.

5'RACE template switching produced TCR cDNA carrying a universal primer site and UMIs. TCRdb used MiXCR to reprocess the 5' RACE reads, holding one entry per CDR3 protein. The repertoire holds roughly 120,000 distinct CDR3 sequences, about 6.8% seen once, with over 2.5% in the top ten. Sequencing was performed on CD4+ T cells sorted from PBMCs, taken more than 40 days after the first yellow fever vaccination. This clonotype was obtained from a man younger than 35 who received the YFV17D yellow fever vaccine. The rearrangement joins TRBV19 to TRBJ2-7, with 7 bases matching TRBD1. The CDR3 spells CASSSRTGYYEQYF. In DNA, the CDR3 is TGTGCCAGTAGTTCCCGGACAGGATACTACGAGCAGTACTTC.